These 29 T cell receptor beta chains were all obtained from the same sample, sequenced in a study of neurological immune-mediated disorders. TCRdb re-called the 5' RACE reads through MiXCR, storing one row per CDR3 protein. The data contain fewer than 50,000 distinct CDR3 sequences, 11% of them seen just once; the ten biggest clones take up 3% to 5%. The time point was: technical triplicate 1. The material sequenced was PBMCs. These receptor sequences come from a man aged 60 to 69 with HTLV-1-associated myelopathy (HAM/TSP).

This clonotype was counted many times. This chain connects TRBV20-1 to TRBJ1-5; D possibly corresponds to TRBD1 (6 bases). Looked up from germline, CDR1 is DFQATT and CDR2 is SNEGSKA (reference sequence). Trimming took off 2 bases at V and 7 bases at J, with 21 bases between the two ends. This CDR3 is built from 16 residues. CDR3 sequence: CSARPGGDSLGQPQHF. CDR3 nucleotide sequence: TGCAGTGCTAGACCCGGGGGCGATTCCCTCGGCCAGCCCCAGCATTTT.

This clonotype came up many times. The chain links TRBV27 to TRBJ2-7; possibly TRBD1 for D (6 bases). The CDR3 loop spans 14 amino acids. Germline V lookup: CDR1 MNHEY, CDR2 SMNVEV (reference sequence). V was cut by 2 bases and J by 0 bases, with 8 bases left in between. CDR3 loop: CASSLKGDSYEQYF. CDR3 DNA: TGTGCCAGCAGTTTAAAGGGGGACTCCTACGAGCAGTACTTC.

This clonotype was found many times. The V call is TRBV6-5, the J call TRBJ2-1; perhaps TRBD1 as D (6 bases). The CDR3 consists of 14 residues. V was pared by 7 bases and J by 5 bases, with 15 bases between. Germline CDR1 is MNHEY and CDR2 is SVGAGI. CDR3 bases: TGTGCCAGCAAACAGGGTTATGTCAACAATGAGCAGTTCTTC. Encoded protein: CASKQGYVNNEQFF.

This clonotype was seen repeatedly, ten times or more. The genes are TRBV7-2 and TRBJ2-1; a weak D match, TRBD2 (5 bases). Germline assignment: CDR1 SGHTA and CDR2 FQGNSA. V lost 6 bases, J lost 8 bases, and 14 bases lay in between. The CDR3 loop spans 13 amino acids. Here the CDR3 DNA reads TGTGCCAGCAGAGAGGGCAGTGGGGATGAGCAGTTCTTC. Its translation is CASREGSGDEQFF.

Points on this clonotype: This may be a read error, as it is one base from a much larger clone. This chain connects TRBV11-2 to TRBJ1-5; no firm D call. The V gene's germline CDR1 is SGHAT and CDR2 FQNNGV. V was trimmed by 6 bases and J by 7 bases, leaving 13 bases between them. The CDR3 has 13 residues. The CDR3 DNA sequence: TGTGCCAGCAGAACCACCCAAAAACAGCCCCAGCATTTT. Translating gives CASRTTQKQPQHF.

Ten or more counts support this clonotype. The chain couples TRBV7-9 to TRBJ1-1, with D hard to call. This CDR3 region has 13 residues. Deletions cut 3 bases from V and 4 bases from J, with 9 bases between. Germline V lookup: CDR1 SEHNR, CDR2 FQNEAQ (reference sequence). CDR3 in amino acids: CASSLAQLTEAFF. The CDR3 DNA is TGTGCCAGCAGCTTGGCACAGCTCACTGAAGCTTTCTTT.

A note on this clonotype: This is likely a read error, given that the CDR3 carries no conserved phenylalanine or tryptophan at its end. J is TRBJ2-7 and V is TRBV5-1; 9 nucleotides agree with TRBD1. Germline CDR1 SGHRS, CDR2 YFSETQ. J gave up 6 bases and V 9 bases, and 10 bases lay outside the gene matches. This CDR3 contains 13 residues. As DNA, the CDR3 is TGCGCCACCAGTGGGGACAGGGTAAGCGAGCAGTACTCC. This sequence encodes CATSGDRVSEQYS.

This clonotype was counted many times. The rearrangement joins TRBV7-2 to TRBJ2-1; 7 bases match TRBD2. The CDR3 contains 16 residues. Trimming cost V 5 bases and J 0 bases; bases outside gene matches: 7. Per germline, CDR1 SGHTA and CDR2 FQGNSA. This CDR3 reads CASSLSGTSSYNEQFF. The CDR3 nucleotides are TGTGCCAGCAGCCTAAGCGGGACGAGCTCCTACAATGAGCAGTTCTTC.

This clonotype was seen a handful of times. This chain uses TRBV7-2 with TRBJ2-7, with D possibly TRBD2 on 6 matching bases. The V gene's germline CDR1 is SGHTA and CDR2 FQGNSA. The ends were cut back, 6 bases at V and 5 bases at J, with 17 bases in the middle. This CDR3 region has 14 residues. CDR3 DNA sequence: TGTGCCAGCAGTTTTCCGGGAGAAGGGAACGAGCAGTACTTC. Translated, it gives CASSFPGEGNEQYF.

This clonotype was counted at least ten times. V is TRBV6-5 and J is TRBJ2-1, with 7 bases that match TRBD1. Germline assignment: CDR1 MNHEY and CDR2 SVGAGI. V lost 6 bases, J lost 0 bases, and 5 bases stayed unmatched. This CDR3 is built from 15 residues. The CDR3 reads CASRPGQSSYNEQFF. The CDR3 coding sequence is TGTGCCAGCAGACCGGGACAGAGCTCCTACAATGAGCAGTTCTTC.

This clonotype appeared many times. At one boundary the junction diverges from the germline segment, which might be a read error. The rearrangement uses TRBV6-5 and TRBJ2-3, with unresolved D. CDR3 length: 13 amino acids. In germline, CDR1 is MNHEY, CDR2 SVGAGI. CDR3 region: CASSYYGPDTQYF. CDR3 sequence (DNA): TGTGCCAGCAGCTACTATGGGCCAGATACGCAGTATTTT.

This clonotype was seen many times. The CDR3 loop reads CASSFETSGRAPDTQYF. The CDR3, as DNA: TGTGCCAGCAGTTTTGAGACTAGCGGGAGGGCCCCAGATACGCAGTATTTT. V gene TRBV12-3 or TRBV12-4 combines with J gene TRBJ2-3; 14 nucleotides agree with TRBD2. This CDR3 region has 17 residues. Germline trimming cut 3 bases from V and 4 bases from J; bases unmatched to any gene: 6.

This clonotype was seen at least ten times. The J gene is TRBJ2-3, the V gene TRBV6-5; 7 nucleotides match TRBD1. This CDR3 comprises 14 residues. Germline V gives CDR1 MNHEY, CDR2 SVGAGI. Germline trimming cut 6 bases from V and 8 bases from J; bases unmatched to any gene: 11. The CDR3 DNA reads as TGTGCCAGCAGCTTAGAAAGGGGGCTGGGTACGCAGTATTTT. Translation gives CASSLERGLGTQYF.

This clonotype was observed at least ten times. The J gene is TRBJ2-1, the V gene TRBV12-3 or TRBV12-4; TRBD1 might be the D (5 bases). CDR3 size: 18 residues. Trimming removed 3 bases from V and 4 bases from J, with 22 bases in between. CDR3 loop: CASSFSHRFATTYNEQFF. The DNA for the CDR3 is TGTGCCAGCAGTTTTTCCCACAGGTTTGCCACCACGTACAATGAGCAGTTCTTC.

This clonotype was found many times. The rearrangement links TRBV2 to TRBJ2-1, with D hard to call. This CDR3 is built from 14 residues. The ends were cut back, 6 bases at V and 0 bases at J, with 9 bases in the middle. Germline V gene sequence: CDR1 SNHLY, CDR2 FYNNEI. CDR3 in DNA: TGTGCCAGCAGCATCCTCAGCTCCTACAATGAGCAGTTCTTC. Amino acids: CASSILSSYNEQFF.

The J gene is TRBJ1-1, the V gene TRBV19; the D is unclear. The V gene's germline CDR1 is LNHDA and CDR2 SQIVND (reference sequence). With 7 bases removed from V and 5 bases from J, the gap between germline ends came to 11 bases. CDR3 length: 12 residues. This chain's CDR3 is CASIHTGTEAFF. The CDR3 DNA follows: TGTGCCAGTATCCACACGGGGACTGAAGCTTTCTTT.

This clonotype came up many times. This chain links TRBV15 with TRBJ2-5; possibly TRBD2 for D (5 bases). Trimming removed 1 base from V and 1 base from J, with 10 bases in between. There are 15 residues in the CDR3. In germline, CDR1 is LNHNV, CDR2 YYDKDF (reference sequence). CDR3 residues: CATSRARGGQETQYF. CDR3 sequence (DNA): TGTGCCACCAGCAGAGCCCGGGGTGGCCAAGAGACCCAGTACTTC. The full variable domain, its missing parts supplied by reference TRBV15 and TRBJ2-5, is DAMVIQNPRYQVTQFGKPVTLSCSQTLNHNVMYWYQQKSSQAPKLLFHYYDKDFNNEADTPDNFQSRRPNTSFCFLDIRSPGLGDTAMYLCATSRARGGQETQYFGPGTRLLVL.

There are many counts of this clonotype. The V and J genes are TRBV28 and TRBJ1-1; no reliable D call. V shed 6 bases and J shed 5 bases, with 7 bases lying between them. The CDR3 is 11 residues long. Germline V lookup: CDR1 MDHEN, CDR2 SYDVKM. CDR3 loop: CASSSLTEAFF. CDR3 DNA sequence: TGTGCCAGCAGCAGCCTTACTGAAGCTTTCTTT.

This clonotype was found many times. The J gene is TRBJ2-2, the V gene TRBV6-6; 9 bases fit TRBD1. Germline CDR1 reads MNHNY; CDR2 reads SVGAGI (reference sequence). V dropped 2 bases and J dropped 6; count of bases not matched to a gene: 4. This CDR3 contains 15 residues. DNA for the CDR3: TGTGCCAGCAGTTACGGATGGACAGGGGCCGGGGAGCTGTTTTTT. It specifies CASSYGWTGAGELFF.

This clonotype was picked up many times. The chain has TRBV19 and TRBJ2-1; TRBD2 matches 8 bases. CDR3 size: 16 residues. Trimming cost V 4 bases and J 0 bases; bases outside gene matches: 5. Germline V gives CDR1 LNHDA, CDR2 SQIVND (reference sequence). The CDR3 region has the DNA TGTGCCAGTAGTAACGTGGCGGGAGGCTCCTACAATGAGCAGTTCTTC. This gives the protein CASSNVAGGSYNEQFF.

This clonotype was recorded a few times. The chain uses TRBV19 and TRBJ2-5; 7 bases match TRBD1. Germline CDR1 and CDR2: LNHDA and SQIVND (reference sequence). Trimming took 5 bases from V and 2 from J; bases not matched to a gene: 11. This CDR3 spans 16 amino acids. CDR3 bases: TGTGCCAGTAGTTCACGACAGGGAAGTGTTCAAGAGACCCAGTACTTC. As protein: CASSSRQGSVQETQYF.

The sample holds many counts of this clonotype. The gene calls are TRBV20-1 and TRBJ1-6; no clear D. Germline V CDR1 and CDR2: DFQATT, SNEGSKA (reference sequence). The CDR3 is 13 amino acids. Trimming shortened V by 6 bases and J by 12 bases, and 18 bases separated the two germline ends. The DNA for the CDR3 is TGCAGTGCCCCTTCCCAGGCTGGGGAACCCCTCCACTTT. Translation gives CSAPSQAGEPLHF.

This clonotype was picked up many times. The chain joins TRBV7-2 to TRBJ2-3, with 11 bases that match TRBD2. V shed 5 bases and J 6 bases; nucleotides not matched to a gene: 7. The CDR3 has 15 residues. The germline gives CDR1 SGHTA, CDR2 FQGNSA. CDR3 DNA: TGTGCCAGCAGCCAGCCGACTAGCGGGATCGATACGCAGTATTTT. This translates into CASSQPTSGIDTQYF.

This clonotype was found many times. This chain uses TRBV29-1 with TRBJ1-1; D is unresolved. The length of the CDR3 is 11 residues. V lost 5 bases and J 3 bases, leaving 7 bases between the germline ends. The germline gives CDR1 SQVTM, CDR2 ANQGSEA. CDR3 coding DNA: TGCAGCGTTAACGGGGACACTGAAGCTTTCTTT. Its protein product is CSVNGDTEAFF.

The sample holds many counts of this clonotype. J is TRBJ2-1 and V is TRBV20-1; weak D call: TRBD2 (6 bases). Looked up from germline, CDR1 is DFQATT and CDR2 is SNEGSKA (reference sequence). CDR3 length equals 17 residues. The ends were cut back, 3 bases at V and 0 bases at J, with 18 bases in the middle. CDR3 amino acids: CSASDSGGTSSYNEQFF. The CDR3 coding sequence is TGCAGTGCTAGCGACTCGGGCGGGACGAGCTCCTACAATGAGCAGTTCTTC.

The CDR3 nucleotides are TGTGCCAGCAGTTACCAAGCCAGACGGAACACTGAAGCTTTCTTT. As protein: CASSYQARRNTEAFF. V gene TRBV6-5 combines with J gene TRBJ1-1; D not certain. Germline CDR1 is MNHEY and CDR2 is SVGAGI. Trimming removed 2 bases from V and 1 base from J, with 11 bases in between. CDR3 length: 15 residues.

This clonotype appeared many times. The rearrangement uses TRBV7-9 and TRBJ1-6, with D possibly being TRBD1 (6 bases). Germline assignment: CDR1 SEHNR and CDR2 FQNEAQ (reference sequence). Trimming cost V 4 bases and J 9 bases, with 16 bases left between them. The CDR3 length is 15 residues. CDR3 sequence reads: CASSSTGTSISPLHF. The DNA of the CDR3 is TGTGCCAGCAGCTCCACCGGGACAAGTATTTCACCCCTCCACTTT.

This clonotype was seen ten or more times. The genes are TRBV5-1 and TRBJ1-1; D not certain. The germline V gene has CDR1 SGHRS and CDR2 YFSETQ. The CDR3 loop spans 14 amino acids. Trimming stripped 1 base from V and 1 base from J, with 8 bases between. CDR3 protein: CASSLNIPNTEAFF. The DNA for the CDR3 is TGCGCCAGCAGCTTGAACATCCCGAACACTGAAGCTTTCTTT. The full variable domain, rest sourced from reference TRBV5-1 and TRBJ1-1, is KAGVTQTPRYLIKTRGQQVTLSCSPISGHRSVSWYQQTPGQGLQFLFEYFSETQRNKGNFPGRFSGRQFSNSRSEMNVSTLELGDSALYLCASSLNIPNTEAFFGQGTRLTVV.

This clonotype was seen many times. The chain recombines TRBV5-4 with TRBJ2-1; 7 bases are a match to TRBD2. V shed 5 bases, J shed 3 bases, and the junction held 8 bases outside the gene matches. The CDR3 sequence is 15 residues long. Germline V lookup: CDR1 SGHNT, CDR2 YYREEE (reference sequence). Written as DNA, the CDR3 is TGTGCCAGCAGACCGTGGGGGGGGGGCTACAATGAGCAGTTCTTC. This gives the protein CASRPWGGGYNEQFF.